The TCR beta chain described here comes from a study of identical twins. This CDR3 contains 19 residues. Germline V gene data show CDR1 as SGHAT and CDR2 as FQNNGV. Trimming shortened V by 5 bases and J by 5 bases, and 27 bases separated the two germline ends. Many counts were recorded for this clonotype. Its antigen is undetermined. Study-wide findings and caveats: The study found weaker excess twin sharing in beta out-of-frame sequences.

TCRdb re-derived calls from the 5' RACE reads in MiXCR, one entry per CDR3 protein. This repertoire shows hundreds of thousands of distinct CDR3 sequences, 15% to 20% found once; its top ten account for 13%. These data also featured in a second study, about T cells expressing NK-cell markers. That paper adds: Cells sorted as CD3+CD56+NKG2C+, CD3+CD56+NKG2C- and CD3+CD56-NKG2C+ T cells supplied the TCR beta repertoires.

V gene TRBV11-2 combines with J gene TRBJ2-2; D may be TRBD1 or TRBD2 (7 bases each). The receptor was isolated from a young woman in good health. Source material: PBMCs. CDR3 sequence reads: CASSGTGTAGRRKTGELFF. The CDR3 DNA reads as TGTGCCAGCAGCGGCACCGGGACAGCGGGAAGGAGGAAGACCGGGGAGCTGTTTTTT.